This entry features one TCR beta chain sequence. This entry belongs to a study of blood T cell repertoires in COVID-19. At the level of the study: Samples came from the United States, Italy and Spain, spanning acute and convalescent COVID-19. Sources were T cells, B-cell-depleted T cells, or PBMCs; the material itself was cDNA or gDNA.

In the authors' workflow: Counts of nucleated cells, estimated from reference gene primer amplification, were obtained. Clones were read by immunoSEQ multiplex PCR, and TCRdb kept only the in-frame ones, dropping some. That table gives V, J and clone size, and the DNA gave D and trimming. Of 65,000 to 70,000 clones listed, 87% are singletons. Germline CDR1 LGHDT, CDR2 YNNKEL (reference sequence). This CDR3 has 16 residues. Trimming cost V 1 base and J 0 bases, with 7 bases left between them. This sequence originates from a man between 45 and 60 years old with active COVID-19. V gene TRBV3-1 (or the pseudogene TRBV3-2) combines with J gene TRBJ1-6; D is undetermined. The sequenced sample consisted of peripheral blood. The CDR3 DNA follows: TGTGCCAGCAGCCAAGGCGGCAGCTCCTATAATTCACCCCTCCACTTT. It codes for CASSQGGSSYNSPLHF.